This T cell receptor beta chain was documented in a study of blood T cell repertoires in COVID-19. Turning to the study itself: Italy, Spain and the United States were the sources of the convalescent and acute COVID-19 samples.

Trimming stripped 5 bases from V and 0 bases from J, with 15 bases between. CDR3 length equals 16 residues. Germline V gene sequence: CDR1 MNHEY, CDR2 SVGEGT. How the authors handled the data: Counts of nucleated cells, estimated from reference gene primer amplification, were obtained. Using immunoSEQ multiplex PCR, the repertoire was profiled, and TCRdb retains in-frame clones only, with some absent. V and J calls and clone size come straight from that table; D and trimming were deduced from the DNA. The sample carries 130,000 or so clones, around 83% recorded once. The specimen sequenced was peripheral blood. This TCR derives from a woman aged 60 to 75 with acute or convalescent COVID-19. The rearrangement joins TRBV6-2 or TRBV6-3 to TRBJ2-3; a weak D match, TRBD2 (6 bases). CDR3 residues: CASSRRSGSSTDTQYF. The CDR3 DNA follows: TGTGCCAGCAGTCGGCGTAGCGGATCTAGCACAGATACGCAGTATTTT.